Sequencing of this T cell receptor beta chain was carried out in a study of blood T cell repertoires in COVID-19. Study details: Donors in the United States, Italy and Spain gave samples during acute or convalescent COVID-19. PBMCs, B-cell-depleted T cells, or T cells were the source of the cDNA or gDNA that made up the material.

This clone was found once. Authors' processing steps: How many nucleated cells were present was estimated from reference gene primer amplification. Here immunoSEQ multiplex PCR was the method, and the copy in TCRdb shows in-frame clones only, minus some. D and trimming were read from the DNA, whereas the V and J calls and clone size are those reported in that table. The table shows around 170,000 clones, with approximately 90% occurring only once. In germline, CDR1 is MDHEN, CDR2 SYDVKM. V lost 7 bases to trimming and J lost 4 bases, with 12 bases between them. The CDR3 extends over 13 amino acids. This receptor was taken from a man aged 50 to 60 with acute or convalescent COVID-19. The V gene is TRBV28, the J gene TRBJ2-3; no clear D gene. Specimen: peripheral blood. In nucleotides, the CDR3 is TGTGCCAGCACTCTCTCTCTTGCAGATACGCAGTATTTT. This sequence encodes CASTLSLADTQYF.